These 10 T cell receptor beta chains were sequenced from one sample in a study of T cell responses to AZD1222 COVID-19 vaccine. Using immunoSEQ multiplex PCR, the repertoire was profiled, and TCRdb retains in-frame clones only, with some absent. The profile shows about 120,000 clones, around 90% of them singletons. The sequencing used peripheral blood, collected on day 0 of MenACWY control vaccination. These receptors were taken from an adult in good health.

The V gene is TRBV6-5, the J gene TRBJ1-3; D might be TRBD1 (5 bases). The germline gives CDR1 MNHEY, CDR2 SVGAGI. The CDR3 is made up of 15 amino acids. Trimming took 6 bases from V and 2 from J, leaving 14 bases between them. The CDR3 sequence is CASRRTGAPGNTIYF. Here the CDR3 DNA reads TGTGCCAGCAGACGCACCGGGGCCCCTGGAAACACCATATATTTT.

The CDR3 region has the DNA TGTGCCAGCAGCTTGTGGGGGCCAAGACGGGAGACCCAGTACTTC. Residues: CASSLWGPRRETQYF. The chain employs TRBV5-6 and TRBJ2-5; tentative D call: TRBD1 (6 bases). V lost 1 base and J 5 bases, leaving 15 bases between the germline ends. Germline V gene sequence: CDR1 SGHDT, CDR2 YYEEEE. This CDR3 has 15 residues. The full variable domain, in which reference TRBV5-6 and TRBJ2-5 provide the parts outside the CDR3, is DAGVTQSPTHLIKTRGQQVTLRCSPKSGHDTVSWYQQALGQGPQFIFQYYEEEERQRGNFPDRFSGHQFPNYSSELNVNALLLGDSALYLCASSLWGPRRETQYFGPGTRLLVL.

This clone was observed a handful of times. The gene calls are TRBV29-1 and TRBJ1-1; 12 bases are a match to TRBD1. The CDR3 is 15 residues long. After removal of 7 bases from V and 2 bases from J, the junction contained 8 bases not matched to a gene. Germline assignment: CDR1 SQVTM and CDR2 ANQGSEA. CDR3 in DNA: TGCAGCGGGGCCGGGACAGGGGGCACTAACACTGAAGCTTTCTTT. Protein: CSGAGTGGTNTEAFF.

This clone has more than one count but fewer than ten. The chain couples TRBV4-3 to TRBJ1-6; D is uncertain. Germline values: CDR1 LGHNA, CDR2 YSLEER. V was trimmed by 0 bases and J by 7 bases, leaving 4 bases between them. This CDR3 has 13 residues. Here the CDR3 DNA reads TGCGCCAGCAGCCAAGAATCAAATTCACCCCTCCACTTT. Amino acid sequence: CASSQESNSPLHF.

The chain links TRBV11-2 to TRBJ1-2; D is uncertain. Germline values: CDR1 SGHAT, CDR2 FQNNGV. The CDR3 totals 16 residues. V lost 3 bases, J lost 0 bases, and 14 bases lay in between. CDR3 region: CASSLGSRGANYGYTF. The CDR3 DNA follows: TGTGCCAGCAGCTTGGGGAGCCGGGGAGCTAACTATGGCTACACCTTC.

This sequence joins TRBV29-1 and TRBJ2-3; no clear D. The V and J ends lost 0 bases and 3 bases respectively, with 13 bases between them. Germline V gene lookup returns CDR1 SQVTM and CDR2 ANQGSEA. The length of the CDR3 is 15 residues. CDR3 sequence reads: CSVEENRIRTDTQYF. CDR3 sequence (DNA): TGCAGCGTTGAAGAGAATAGAATTCGGACAGATACGCAGTATTTT.

V and J are TRBV7-6 and TRBJ2-1; D assignment may be TRBD1 or TRBD2 (5 bases each). Germline loops: CDR1 SGHVS, CDR2 FNYEAQ. This CDR3 has 19 amino acids. The V end was cut by 5 bases, the J end by 2 bases, with 25 bases between. In DNA form, the CDR3 reads TGTGCCAGCAGCGGACCCGGGACGGGGAATCGGAAGGCCTACAATGAGCAGTTCTTC. Translating gives CASSGPGTGNRKAYNEQFF.

This clone was seen once. V usage is TRBV3-1 (or the pseudogene TRBV3-2) and J usage is TRBJ2-3; TRBD2 aligns across 14 bases. The ends lost 1 base at V and 0 bases at J; junction bases unmatched: 3. Germline loops: CDR1 LGHDT, CDR2 YNNKEL (reference sequence). The length of the CDR3 is 18 residues. As DNA, the CDR3 is TGTGCCAGCAGCCAAGGACTAGCGGGGGGGCCTAGCACAGATACGCAGTATTTT. Translating gives CASSQGLAGGPSTDTQYF.

The V and J genes are TRBV12-3 or TRBV12-4 and TRBJ2-2, with 7 nucleotides matching TRBD2. This CDR3 region has 13 residues. The V segment lost 3 bases and the J segment 8 bases; nucleotides outside the gene matches: 3. The CDR3 sequence is CASSFGGGGELFF. CDR3 coding DNA: TGTGCCAGCAGTTTTGGGGGGGGAGGGGAGCTGTTTTTT.

The chain links TRBV5-1 to TRBJ1-2; 7 bases line up with TRBD1. The germline V gene has CDR1 SGHRS and CDR2 YFSETQ. The junction had 16 bases not matched to a gene; V was cut back by 6 bases and J by 2 bases. The CDR3 length is 17 residues. The CDR3 here is CASTQGGIRTDNYGYTF. Here the CDR3 DNA reads TGCGCCAGCACACAAGGGGGCATTAGGACCGACAACTATGGCTACACCTTC.